The entry below describes one T cell receptor (beta chain). The sample belongs to a study of blood T cell repertoires in COVID-19. Study context: Both acute and convalescent COVID-19 samples were obtained from the United States, Italy and Spain. The analysed material was cDNA or gDNA that came from T cells, B-cell-depleted T cells, or PBMCs.

The CDR3 totals 14 residues. J gave up 4 bases and V 7 bases, and 8 bases lay outside the gene matches. Germline CDR1 reads SGHVS; CDR2 reads FQNEAQ. Produced via immunoSEQ multiplex PCR; TCRdb's table is partial and in-frame only. The sample shows fewer than 90,000 clones, around 90% of them seen only once. This receptor was identified in a man between 65 and 85 years old with acute or convalescent COVID-19. The gene calls are TRBV7-8 and TRBJ2-7, with 9 bases fitting TRBD1. Sequencing was done on a sample of peripheral blood. The CDR3 spells CASTEKQGAYEQYF. CDR3 nucleotide sequence: TGTGCCAGCACCGAAAAACAGGGGGCTTACGAGCAGTACTTC.